The present TCR beta chain was sequenced within a study of identical twins. Study outcomes and limitations: Researchers reported weaker excess twin sharing in beta out-of-frame sequences.

V lost 3 bases and J lost 8, with 13 bases in between. This CDR3 comprises 12 residues. The V gene's germline CDR1 is SQVTM and CDR2 ANQGSEA. This clonotype was observed at least ten times. Its antigen remains unknown. The cDNA had a unique molecular identifier and a template-switch universal primer site. MiXCR, run by TCRdb on the 5' RACE reads, gives a single entry per CDR3 protein. This repertoire shows around 670,000 distinct CDR3 sequences, 5.5% to 6.5% found once; its top ten account for around 2%. The chain joins TRBV29-1 to TRBJ1-2; D is undetermined. Source material: naive T cells sorted from blood. The sequence derives from a man between 18 and 29 years old in good health. DNA of the CDR3: TGCAGCGTTGATGCTCAGCCTGGCGGCTACACCTTC. Translated: CSVDAQPGGYTF.